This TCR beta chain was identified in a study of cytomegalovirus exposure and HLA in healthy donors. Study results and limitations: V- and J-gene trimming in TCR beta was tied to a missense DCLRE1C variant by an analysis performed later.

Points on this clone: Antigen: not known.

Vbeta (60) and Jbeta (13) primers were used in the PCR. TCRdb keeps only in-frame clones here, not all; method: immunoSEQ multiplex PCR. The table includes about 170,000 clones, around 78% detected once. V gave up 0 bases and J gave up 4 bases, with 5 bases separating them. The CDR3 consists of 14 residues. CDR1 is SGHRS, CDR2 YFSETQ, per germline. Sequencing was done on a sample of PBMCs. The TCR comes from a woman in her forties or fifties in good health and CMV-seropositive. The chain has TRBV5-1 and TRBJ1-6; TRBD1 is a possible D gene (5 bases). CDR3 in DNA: TGCGCCAGCAGCTTGGGACAGTATAATTCACCCCTCCACTTT. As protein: CASSLGQYNSPLHF.